This entry lists 10 T cell receptor beta chains sequenced from one sample in a study of radiation and T cells in renal cell carcinoma. Treatment described: treatment-naive control, cytoreductive nephrectomy. Generated by immunoSEQ multiplex PCR, the TCRdb table keeps only in-frame clones and is missing some. The data show 15,000 to 20,000 clones, with approximately 59% seen just once and roughly a third held by the top ten. This specimen consisted of tumor tissue, obtained from a patient whose treatment was nephrectomy without radiotherapy. The receptor set was obtained from a man aged 45-60 years with renal cell carcinoma.

This clone came up a few times. J is TRBJ1-2 and V is TRBV13; no clear D. CDR1 PRHDT and CDR2 FYEKMQ come from the germline V gene (reference sequence). V shed 2 bases and J shed 8 bases, with 15 bases lying between them. The length of the CDR3 is 14 residues. In DNA form, the CDR3 reads TGTGCCAGCAGCTTATACACAGCCCCCGGCGGCTACACCTTC. Translating it yields CASSLYTAPGGYTF. The entire variable domain, with the rest obtained from reference TRBV13 and TRBJ1-2, is as follows: AAGVIQSPRHLIKEKRETATLKCYPIPRHDTVYWYQQGPGQDPQFLISFYEKMQSDKGSIPDRFSAQQFSDYHSELNMSSLELGDSALYFCASSLYTAPGGYTFGSGTRLTVV.

CDR3: CATSTGTSGHNEQFF. The CDR3, as DNA: TGTGCCACCAGCACCGGGACTAGCGGTCACAATGAGCAGTTCTTC. The chain joins TRBV15 to TRBJ2-1; 11 bases map to TRBD2. Germline CDR1 is LNHNV and CDR2 is YYDKDF (reference sequence). The CDR3 has 15 residues. The V gene end was trimmed by 4 bases and the J gene end by 5 bases; junction bases not matched to a gene: 4.

This clone was observed a handful of times. The chain couples TRBV2 to TRBJ1-1; weak D call: TRBD1 (5 bases). Looked up from germline, CDR1 is SNHLY and CDR2 is FYNNEI. Trimming left V 8 bases short and J 7 bases short, with 14 bases between. This CDR3 spans 12 amino acids. CDR3 DNA: TGTGCCAGCTCGAGGGGAGATGGTGAAGCTTTCTTT. Protein sequence: CASSRGDGEAFF.

This clone came up a few times. The chain links TRBV29-1 to TRBJ1-4; D gene ambiguous. The CDR3 contains 10 residues. The V end lost 0 bases, the J end lost 11 bases, and 4 bases lay between the germline ends. In germline, CDR1 is SQVTM, CDR2 ANQGSEA. The CDR3 DNA reads as TGCAGCGTTGAAGACGGGAAACTGTTTTTT. Translated, it gives CSVEDGKLFF. Full variable domain (missing parts from reference TRBV29-1 and TRBJ1-4): SAVISQKPSRDICQRGTSLTIQCQVDSQVTMMFWYRQQPGQSLTLIATANQGSEATYESGFVIDKFPISRPNLTFSTLTVSNMSPEDSSIYLCSVEDGKLFFGSGTQLSVL.

The rearrangement uses TRBV30 and TRBJ1-2, with D maybe TRBD1 (5 bases). The CDR3 length is 12 residues. Germline CDR1 is GTSNPN and CDR2 is SVGIG (reference sequence). V lost 5 bases and J 5 bases, leaving 12 bases between the germline ends. CDR3 in DNA: TGTGCCTGGGGGGCCCACGGGTATGGCTACACCTTC. Translation gives CAWGAHGYGYTF.

The chain carries TRBV7-9 and TRBJ2-1, with 9 nucleotides matching TRBD2. Germline CDR1 is SEHNR and CDR2 is FQNEAQ (reference sequence). V shed 5 bases and J 13 bases; nucleotides not matched to a gene: 9. The CDR3 length is 13 residues. The CDR3 DNA reads as TGTGCCAGCAGCCCCACTAGCGGGCCCATTCAGTTCTTC. Protein sequence: CASSPTSGPIQFF.

This chain connects TRBV6-6 to TRBJ2-7; TRBD1 agrees at 8 bases. Germline V gene sequence: CDR1 MNHNY, CDR2 SVGAGI (reference sequence). This CDR3 has 15 amino acids. After removal of 7 bases from V and 3 bases from J, the junction contained 11 bases not matched to a gene. Here the CDR3 DNA reads TGTGCCAGCACCAAGGGCCGACAGGGGAGCTACGAGCAGTACTTC. It translates to CASTKGRQGSYEQYF.

V and J are TRBV7-3 and TRBJ1-2; D gene uncertain. Germline values: CDR1 SGHTA, CDR2 FQGTGA. Trimming took off 2 bases at V and 2 bases at J, with 6 bases between the two ends. The CDR3 has 13 amino acids. In DNA form, the CDR3 reads TGTGCCAGCAGCTTAGGCAGGAACTATGGCTACACCTTC. Translation gives CASSLGRNYGYTF.

This chain joins TRBV7-2 and TRBJ2-5; TRBD2 matches 8 bases. Germline V CDR1 and CDR2: SGHTA, FQGNSA. With 7 bases clipped from V and 7 bases from J, the junction kept 11 bases outside the gene matches. The CDR3 runs 14 residues. As DNA, the CDR3 is TGTGCCAGCACCCCAAAAAGCGGGGGTATGACCCAGTACTTC. Residues: CASTPKSGGMTQYF.

V gene TRBV7-9 combines with J gene TRBJ1-1; D gene unclear. The CDR3 has 12 amino acids. Trimming removed 7 bases from V and 4 bases from J, with 10 bases in between. CDR1 is SEHNR and CDR2 is FQNEAQ in the germline V gene (reference sequence). In DNA form, the CDR3 reads TGTGCCAGCACTCAGATGGGCACTGAAGCTTTCTTT. Residues: CASTQMGTEAFF.